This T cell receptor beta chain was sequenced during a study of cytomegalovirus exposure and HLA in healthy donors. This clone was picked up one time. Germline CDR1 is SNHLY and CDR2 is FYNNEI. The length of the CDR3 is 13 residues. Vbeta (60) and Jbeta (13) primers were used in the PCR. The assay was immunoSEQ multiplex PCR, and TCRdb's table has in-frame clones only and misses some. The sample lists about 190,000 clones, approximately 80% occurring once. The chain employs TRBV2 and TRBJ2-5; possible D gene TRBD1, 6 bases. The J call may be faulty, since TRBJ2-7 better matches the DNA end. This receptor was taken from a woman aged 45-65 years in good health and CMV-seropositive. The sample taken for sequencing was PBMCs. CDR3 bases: TGTGCCAGCAACAGGGACGACTTCTACGAGCAGTACTTC. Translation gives CASNRDDFYEQYF.